This TCR beta chain was identified during a study of T cell changes during pregnancy in multiple sclerosis (dated by TCRdb to between 2018 and 2021). General notes on the study: In women with multiple sclerosis, the researchers looked at how the T cell repertoire shifted as pregnancy progressed.

CDR1 and CDR2, looked up from the germline V gene, are MNHNS and SASEGT. V lost 1 base and J lost 8 bases; the stretch between them is 14 bases long. The CDR3 numbers 15 residues from cysteine through phenylalanine. Just CDR3 DNA is preserved here, 45 bases in frame from base 1. This clone was picked up a small number of times. Its antigen is currently not known. No qualities accompany the bases; no much larger clone lies one base away. Library preparation was by the immunoSEQ multiplex PCR assay. TCRdb mirrors the immuneACCESS table, restricted to in-frame sequences. Some clones are absent from its copies; in checked studies, under half trace to an unresolved V gene, and the reason for the others is unknown. For this sample the table gives 74,000 or so clones, of which more than 80% were detected only once. Roughly 0.21% of the sample is held by the ten biggest clonotypes.

The V and J segments used are TRBV6-1 and TRBJ1-4; the D region possibly corresponds to TRBD1 (5 bases align). The sample in question was CD4+ T cells from peripheral blood mononuclear cells, obtained before pregnancy. The sequence derives from a female donor with multiple sclerosis, enrolled in a pregnancy study. CDR3 protein: CASSEGPRAGEKLFF. Read as DNA, the sequence is TGTGCCAGCAGTGAAGGGCCCAGGGCTGGCGAAAAACTGTTTTTT.